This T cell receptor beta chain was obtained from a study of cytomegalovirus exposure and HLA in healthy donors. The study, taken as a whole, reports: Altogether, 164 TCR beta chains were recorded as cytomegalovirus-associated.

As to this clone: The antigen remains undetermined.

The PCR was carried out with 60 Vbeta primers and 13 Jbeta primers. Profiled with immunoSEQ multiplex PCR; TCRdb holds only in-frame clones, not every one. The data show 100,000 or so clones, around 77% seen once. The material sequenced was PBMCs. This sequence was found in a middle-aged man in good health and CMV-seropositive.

The DNA for the CDR3 is TGTGCCAGCAGCCTGGTCGAGGGCGAGCCTGAAGCTTTCTTT. It translates to CASSLVEGEPEAFF. This chain links TRBV4-2 with TRBJ1-1, with D unresolved. Germline CDR1 reads LGHNA; CDR2 reads YNFKEQ. V lost 4 bases and J lost 6, with 15 bases in between. The CDR3 has 14 residues.